The 25 T cell receptor beta chains listed next were all sequenced from one sample in a study of control samples from healthy donors and cancer patients. Libraries were prepared by immunoSEQ multiplex PCR; TCRdb keeps only in-frame clonotypes and omits some of them. This sample has around 100,000 clones; around 90% occur once, and the top ten carry approximately 3%. The material sequenced was blood. These receptors were collected from a human donor in good health. The donor label of this sample is uncertain.

A few counts support this clone. This sequence joins TRBV30 and TRBJ1-2, with TRBD1 matching over 7 bases. Trimming took 2 bases from V and 3 from J; bases not matched to a gene: 9. From germline, CDR1 is GTSNPN and CDR2 SVGIG (reference sequence). CDR3 size: 15 residues. The CDR3 spells CAWSLTDRADYGYTF. The CDR3 DNA sequence: TGTGCCTGGAGTCTAACAGACAGGGCGGACTATGGCTACACCTTC.

The chain employs TRBV27 and TRBJ1-2; TRBD1 matches 9 bases. V trimming: 6 bases; J trimming: 8 bases; junction bases outside the gene matches: 7. Per germline, CDR1 MNHEY and CDR2 SMNVEV (reference sequence). The CDR3 is 13 amino acids. In DNA form, the CDR3 reads TGTGCCAGCAGACTTACAGGGGGCGGGGGCTACACCTTC. It translates to CASRLTGGGGYTF.

This chain joins TRBV27 and TRBJ1-5; 9 nucleotides match TRBD1. J was trimmed by 6 bases and V by 7 bases; bases with no gene match: 10. CDR1 MNHEY and CDR2 SMNVEV come from the germline V gene (reference sequence). The CDR3 totals 15 residues. The CDR3 nucleotides read TGTGCCAGCACCGAGACAGGGGGTTTTCCTCAGCCCCAGCATTTT. Translation gives CASTETGGFPQPQHF.

This chain links TRBV12-5 with TRBJ1-2; 9 bases align to TRBD1. The CDR3 consists of 15 residues. Germline lookup yields CDR1 LGHNT and CDR2 FRNRAP. Trimming took 4 bases from V and 7 from J; bases not matched to a gene: 10. CDR3 nucleotide sequence: TGTGCTAGTGGTTCGCCCCTGGGACAGGGAGGTGGCTACACCTTC. Translation: CASGSPLGQGGGYTF.

V usage is TRBV29-1 and J usage is TRBJ2-1; D is tentatively TRBD1 or TRBD2 (5 bases each). Trimming removed 0 bases from V and 15 bases from J, with 12 bases in between. The CDR3 consists of 11 residues. Germline V gene lookup returns CDR1 SQVTM and CDR2 ANQGSEA. DNA for the CDR3: TGCAGCGTTGAAGAGGTCGGGGACCTGTTCTTC. It encodes CSVEEVGDLFF.

The genes are TRBV5-4 and TRBJ2-3; D is uncertain. The CDR3 loop spans 14 amino acids. Germline CDR1 SGHNT, CDR2 YYREEE (reference sequence). V was cut by 7 bases and J by 0 bases, with 12 bases left in between. The DNA of the CDR3 is TGTGCCAGCTCCCCAGGACGGAGCACAGATACGCAGTATTTT. It yields the protein CASSPGRSTDTQYF.

The CDR3 bases are TGCGCCAGCTCGGACAGGGATAATTATGGCTACACCTTC. Encoded protein: CASSDRDNYGYTF. This chain joins TRBV5-1 and TRBJ1-2; 8 bases agree with TRBD1. V lost 7 bases and J lost 5; bases outside the gene matches: 7. The CDR3 totals 13 residues. From germline, CDR1 is SGHRS and CDR2 YFSETQ.

The rearrangement joins TRBV28 to TRBJ1-5, with 7 bases fitting TRBD1. The CDR3 runs 13 residues. Germline V gene lookup returns CDR1 MDHEN and CDR2 SYDVKM. The junction had 6 bases not matched to a gene; V was cut back by 7 bases and J by 6 bases. The CDR3 spells CASNDRDTQPQHF. CDR3 DNA sequence: TGTGCCAGCAACGACAGGGATACTCAGCCCCAGCATTTT.

This chain uses TRBV25-1 with TRBJ2-4, with TRBD1 matching 9 bases. This CDR3 has 18 residues. V lost 5 bases and J lost 2; bases outside the gene matches: 13. CDR1 MGHDK and CDR2 SYGVNS come from the germline V gene. The CDR3 sequence: CASSHPGGQGEPKNIQYF. The CDR3 DNA reads as TGTGCCAGCAGTCACCCAGGGGGACAGGGTGAGCCCAAAAACATTCAGTACTTC.

The V gene is TRBV27, the J gene TRBJ2-3, with no clear D. V lost 8 bases and J 0 bases, leaving 9 bases between the germline ends. Germline V CDR1 and CDR2: MNHEY, SMNVEV (reference sequence). This CDR3 is built from 13 residues. CDR3 loop: CASCGSSTDTQYF. The CDR3 bases are TGTGCCAGCTGCGGATCTAGCACAGATACGCAGTATTTT.

The J gene is TRBJ2-7, the V gene TRBV3-1 (or the pseudogene TRBV3-2); the match to TRBD1 covers 10 bases. With 1 base clipped from V and 3 bases from J, the junction kept 0 bases outside the gene matches. The germline V gene encodes CDR1 LGHDT and CDR2 YNNKEL (reference sequence). The CDR3 spans 14 residues. The CDR3 protein is CASSQGTGGYEQYV. For the CDR3, the DNA is TGTGCCAGCAGCCAAGGGACAGGGGGCTACGAGCAGTACGTC.

The chain joins TRBV5-6 to TRBJ2-3, with no clear D. This CDR3 region has 16 residues. Trimming shortened V by 0 bases and J by 0 bases, and 11 bases separated the two germline ends. In germline, CDR1 is SGHDT, CDR2 YYEEEE. The chain's CDR3 is CASSLASATSTDTQYF. The CDR3 DNA sequence: TGTGCCAGCAGCTTGGCTTCTGCTACTAGCACAGATACGCAGTATTTT.

This chain uses TRBV7-8 with TRBJ1-1, with D unclear. V gave up 5 bases and J gave up 11 bases, with 18 bases separating them. This CDR3 has 13 amino acids. CDR1 and CDR2 from the germline V gene are SGHVS and FQNEAQ. The CDR3 nucleotides are TGTGCCAGCAGCCCCCAGTGGGCCAGAGAGGCTTTCTTT. Encoded protein: CASSPQWAREAFF.

This chain joins TRBV3-1 (or the pseudogene TRBV3-2) and TRBJ1-3; D not certain. The CDR3 spans 12 residues. Trimming took off 1 base at V and 2 bases at J, with 0 bases between the two ends. From germline, CDR1 is LGHDT and CDR2 YNNKEL (reference sequence). DNA for the CDR3: TGTGCCAGCAGCCAAGCTGGAAACACCATATATTTT. Translation gives CASSQAGNTIYF.

The CDR3 nucleotides read TGTGCCAGTAGTATCCGCGGACAGGGGGCGAACACCGGGGAGCTGTTTTTT. Its translation: CASSIRGQGANTGELFF. The rearrangement uses TRBV19 and TRBJ2-2; TRBD1 agrees at 10 bases. Germline CDR1 reads LNHDA; CDR2 reads SQIVND (reference sequence). This CDR3 contains 17 residues. V shed 3 bases and J 0 bases; nucleotides not matched to a gene: 4.

This clone appeared a single time. CDR3 coding DNA: TGTGCTAGTGGCAGCTCTGGGGCCAACGTCCTGACTTTC. This encodes CASGSSGANVLTF. V is TRBV12-5 and J is TRBJ2-6; D not resolved. With 6 bases removed from V and 0 bases from J, the gap between germline ends came to 3 bases. The germline V gene encodes CDR1 LGHNT and CDR2 FRNRAP. CDR3 length: 13 amino acids.

The J gene is TRBJ1-2, the V gene TRBV12-3 or TRBV12-4; D not certain. The CDR3 consists of 13 residues. Trimming removed 3 bases at V and 3 bases at J, with 8 bases between. In nucleotides, the CDR3 is TGTGCCAGCAGTTTTAAGAGCTACTATGGCTACACCTTC. Protein: CASSFKSYYGYTF.

The rearrangement links TRBV19 to TRBJ2-3; D is unresolved. Trimming stripped 4 bases from V and 6 bases from J, with 17 bases between. CDR3 length: 15 amino acids. Per germline, CDR1 LNHDA and CDR2 SQIVND (reference sequence). The CDR3 loop reads CASSKASFQMDTQYF. The CDR3 DNA reads as TGTGCCAGTAGTAAGGCTAGTTTCCAAATGGATACGCAGTATTTT.

The V gene is TRBV28, the J gene TRBJ1-1; D might be TRBD1 (5 bases). This CDR3 has 17 residues. The germline V gene encodes CDR1 MDHEN and CDR2 SYDVKM. V was pared by 5 bases and J by 11 bases, with 30 bases between. CDR3 coding DNA: TGTGCCAGCAGTAGTCTTTACAGGACCCAAACGATAAAGGGGGCTTTCTTT. Protein: CASSSLYRTQTIKGAFF.

This clone was recorded once. The V call is TRBV6-5, the J call TRBJ1-3; the D is unclear. V was cut by 4 bases and J by 6 bases, with 7 bases left in between. This CDR3 is 12 amino acids long. In germline, CDR1 is MNHEY, CDR2 SVGAGI. The CDR3 is CASSSTENTIYF. The CDR3 nucleotides read TGTGCCAGCAGTTCCACAGAAAACACCATATATTTT.

The chain is built from TRBV6-6 and TRBJ2-7, with D unclear. V lost 2 bases and J 1 base, leaving 12 bases between the germline ends. Germline CDR1 and CDR2: MNHNY and SVGAGI (reference sequence). The CDR3 is 15 residues long. The DNA of the CDR3 is TGTGCCAGCAGTTACCCGTCGGCAGGTTCCTACGAGCAGTACTTC. Translation: CASSYPSAGSYEQYF.

The rearrangement joins TRBV2 to TRBJ2-2; D tentatively fits TRBD1 or TRBD2 (6 bases each). The CDR3 sequence is 15 residues long. The V gene's germline CDR1 is SNHLY and CDR2 FYNNEI. Trimming left V 7 bases short and J 0 bases short, with 12 bases between. The chain's CDR3 is CASTLGGANTGELFF. The CDR3 DNA reads TGTGCCAGCACTTTGGGGGGCGCGAACACCGGGGAGCTGTTTTTT.

This chain uses TRBV6-5 with TRBJ2-7, with 8 bases matching TRBD1. Germline-derived CDR1 and CDR2 are MNHEY and SVGAGI. The CDR3 runs to 14 residues. The junction had 4 bases not matched to a gene; V was cut back by 5 bases and J by 1 base. Here the CDR3 DNA reads TGTGCCAGCAGTCTAGACAGGGGATCCTACGAGCAGTACTTC. It translates to CASSLDRGSYEQYF.

The rearrangement uses TRBV5-1 and TRBJ2-1; 8 positions match TRBD1. J was trimmed by 12 bases and V by 3 bases; bases with no gene match: 8. Germline CDR1 is SGHRS and CDR2 is YFSETQ. The CDR3 contains 13 residues. The CDR3 region is CASSSERTGRQFF. CDR3 nucleotides: TGCGCCAGCAGCTCGGAAAGGACAGGGCGGCAGTTCTTC. The variable domain in full, with the rest retrieved from reference TRBV5-1 and TRBJ2-1, is KAGVTQTPRYLIKTRGQQVTLSCSPISGHRSVSWYQQTPGQGLQFLFEYFSETQRNKGNFPGRFSGRQFSNSRSEMNVSTLELGDSALYLCASSSERTGRQFFGPGTRLTVL.

The chain couples TRBV15 to TRBJ1-3, with 9 bases identical to TRBD1. V lost 4 bases, J lost 8 bases, and 15 bases stayed unmatched. The CDR3 spans 17 residues. Germline V lookup: CDR1 LNHNV, CDR2 YYDKDF (reference sequence). CDR3 sequence reads: CATSTERTGEFVDTIYF. The CDR3 coding sequence is TGTGCCACCAGCACCGAACGGACAGGGGAATTTGTTGACACCATATATTTT.